This T cell receptor beta chain was found in a study of cytomegalovirus exposure and HLA in healthy donors. Produced via immunoSEQ multiplex PCR; TCRdb's table is partial and in-frame only. The top ten hold around 3.4% of the sample, which has 130,000 to 150,000 clones, 85% to 90% seen once. As for this clone: Antigen specificity is unknown.

The CDR3 totals 15 residues. Germline loops: CDR1 SGHAT, CDR2 FQNNGV. Trimming pared 0 bases from V and 2 bases from J, leaving 9 bases between. Study observations and caveats: According to the study, 150 to 200 TCR beta chains were cytomegalovirus-associated. The study found most TCR sequences rare, yet found some public TCRs in many donors. First-cohort TCR clusters tended to co-occur in the 120 or so validation repertoires, a later analysis found.

V gene TRBV11-2 combines with J gene TRBJ2-3; the D is unclear. The sequenced sample consisted of PBMCs. This TCR was recovered from a woman aged 18-35 years in good health and CMV-seropositive. The CDR3 loop reads CASSLEPGFTDTQYF. CDR3 sequence (DNA): TGTGCCAGCAGCTTAGAACCAGGATTCACAGATACGCAGTATTTT.